This T cell receptor (beta chain) originates from a study of T cell responses to AZD1222 COVID-19 vaccine. There are 13 residues in the CDR3. Trimming took 4 bases from V and 3 from J, leaving 10 bases between them. Per the germline V gene, CDR1 is SGHRS and CDR2 is YFSETQ. Some clones are missing from TCRdb's copy, which holds only in-frame ones; the method was immunoSEQ multiplex PCR. The table has 130,000 to 150,000 clones, around 90% seen once. The TCR was taken from an adult in good health. The V call is TRBV5-1, the J call TRBJ1-1; D unresolved. This specimen consisted of peripheral blood, obtained on day 0 of AZD1222 vaccination. This chain's CDR3 is CASSPEGYTEAFF. CDR3 in DNA: TGCGCCAGCAGCCCGGAGGGATACACTGAAGCTTTCTTT.